This paragraph reports one TCR beta chain. The use of a sample-barcoded 5' primer and a J-beta primer mix characterized a second PCR of about 7 to 12 cycles. Unique molecular identifiers of 12 random nucleotides labeled each cDNA. A single record per CDR3 protein comes from TCRdb applying MiXCR to the 5' RACE reads. The sample has some 880,000 distinct CDR3 sequences; 36% are singletons. Trimming took off 2 bases at V and 2 bases at J, with 14 bases between the two ends. The CDR3 contains 15 residues. Germline CDR1 and CDR2: DFQATT and SNEGSKA (reference sequence). These data are taken from a study of blood T cells in healthy people across ages.

This receptor was obtained from a man between 18 and 35 years old in good health. The sequenced sample consisted of blood. This chain uses TRBV20-1 with TRBJ2-3, with a possible D match to TRBD2 (6 bases). DNA for the CDR3: TGCAGTGCTAGACCGGGTGGCGGGGACACAGATACGCAGTATTTT. It is translated as CSARPGGGDTDTQYF.